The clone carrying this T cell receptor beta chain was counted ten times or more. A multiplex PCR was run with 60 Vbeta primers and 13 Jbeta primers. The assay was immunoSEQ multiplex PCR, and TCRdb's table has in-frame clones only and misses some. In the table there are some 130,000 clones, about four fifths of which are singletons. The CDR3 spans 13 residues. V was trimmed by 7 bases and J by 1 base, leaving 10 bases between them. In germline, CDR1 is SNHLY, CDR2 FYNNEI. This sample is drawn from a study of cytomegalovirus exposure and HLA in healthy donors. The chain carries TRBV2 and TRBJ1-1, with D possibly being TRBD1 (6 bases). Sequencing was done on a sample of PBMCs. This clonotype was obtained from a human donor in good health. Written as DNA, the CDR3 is TGTGCCAGCAAGGGACACCCGAACACTGAAGCTTTCTTT. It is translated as CASKGHPNTEAFF.